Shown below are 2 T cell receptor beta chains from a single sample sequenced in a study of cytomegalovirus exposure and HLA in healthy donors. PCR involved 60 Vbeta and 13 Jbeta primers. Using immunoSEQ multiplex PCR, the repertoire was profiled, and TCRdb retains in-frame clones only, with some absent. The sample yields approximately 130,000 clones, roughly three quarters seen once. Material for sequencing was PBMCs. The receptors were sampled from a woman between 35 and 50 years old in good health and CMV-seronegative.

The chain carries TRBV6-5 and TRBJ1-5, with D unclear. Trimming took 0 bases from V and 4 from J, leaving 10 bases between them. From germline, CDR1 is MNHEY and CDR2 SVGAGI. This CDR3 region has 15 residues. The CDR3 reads CASSYSRQANQPQHF. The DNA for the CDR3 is TGTGCCAGCAGTTACTCGAGACAAGCTAATCAGCCCCAGCATTTT.

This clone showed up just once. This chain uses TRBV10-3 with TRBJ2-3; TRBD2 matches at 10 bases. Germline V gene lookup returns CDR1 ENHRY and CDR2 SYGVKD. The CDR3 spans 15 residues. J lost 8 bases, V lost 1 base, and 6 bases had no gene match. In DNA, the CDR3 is TGTGCCATCAGTGAGTGGACTAGCGGTTCGGGTACGCAGTATTTT. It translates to CAISEWTSGSGTQYF.